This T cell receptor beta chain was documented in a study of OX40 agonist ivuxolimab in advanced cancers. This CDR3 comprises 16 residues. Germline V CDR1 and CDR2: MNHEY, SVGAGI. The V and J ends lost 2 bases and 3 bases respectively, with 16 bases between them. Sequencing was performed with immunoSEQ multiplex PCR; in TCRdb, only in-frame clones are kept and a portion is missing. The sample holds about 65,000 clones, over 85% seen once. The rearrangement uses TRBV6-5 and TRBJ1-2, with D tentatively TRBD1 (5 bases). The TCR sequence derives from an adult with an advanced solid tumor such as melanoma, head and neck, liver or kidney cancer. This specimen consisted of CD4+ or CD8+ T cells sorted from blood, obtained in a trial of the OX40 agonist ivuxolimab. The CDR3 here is CASSYSGSQQDYGYTF. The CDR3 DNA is TGTGCCAGCAGTTACAGCGGTTCACAACAGGACTATGGCTACACCTTC.